This TCR beta chain was profiled in a study of shared clonotypes between healthy human individuals. Study-wide context: The people who gave samples were a couple of women and a few men aged 18 to 49.

CDR1 SEHNR and CDR2 FQNEAQ come from the germline V gene (reference sequence). CDR3 length equals 15 residues. Between the trimmed V and J ends, which lost 1 base and 5 bases, there was a span of 15 bases. Points on this clone: What it recognizes is unknown.

Study-wide results and caveats: Naive subsets generally had larger estimated richness than memory subsets.

Repertoires were generated with immunoSEQ multiplex PCR, while TCRdb's copy carries only in-frame clones and drops some. This table has approximately 1.5 million clones, 95% to 99% appearing once. The sequence was obtained from a man in his thirties or forties in good health. J is TRBJ2-7 and V is TRBV7-9; a weak D match, TRBD2 (5 bases). What was sequenced was naive CD4+ T cells sorted from blood. The subset here: CD45RA+ positively selected. The CDR3 loop is CASSLVVGSGHEQYF. CDR3 nucleotide sequence: TGTGCCAGCAGCTTAGTTGTCGGAAGCGGTCACGAGCAGTACTTC.